The 3 T cell receptor beta chains in this list originate from one sample, sequenced in a study of a mutant IDH1 vaccine in newly diagnosed glioma. Time point denoted: week 23, last vaccination. The investigators gave 300 ug of mutant IDH1 20-mer peptide in each vaccine dose, together with topical imiquimod. These TCRs are of unknown antigen specificity. Repertoires were generated with immunoSEQ multiplex PCR, while TCRdb's copy carries only in-frame clones and drops some. Of about 65,000 clones in the sample, about 88% were seen once. Specimen: PBMCs, collected from a glioma patient whose treatment included an IDH1 peptide vaccine. The receptors come from a man under 40 with glioma.

The J gene is TRBJ1-5, the V gene TRBV7-8; possible D gene TRBD1, 5 bases. With 1 base removed from V and 0 bases from J, the gap between germline ends came to 10 bases. The CDR3 is 16 amino acids. Germline lookup yields CDR1 SGHVS and CDR2 FQNEAQ. DNA of the CDR3: TGTGCCAGCAGCTTAGGGTGGGGCAATAGCAATCAGCCCCAGCATTTT. As protein: CASSLGWGNSNQPQHF.

The chain has TRBV30 and TRBJ1-4, with unresolved D. The CDR3 has 14 amino acids. V was clipped by 2 bases and J by 2 bases, with 9 bases between them. The V gene's germline CDR1 is GTSNPN and CDR2 SVGIG (reference sequence). CDR3: CAWSFGLTNEKLFF. For the CDR3, the DNA is TGTGCCTGGAGTTTCGGACTGACTAATGAAAAACTGTTTTTT.

The chain has TRBV19 and TRBJ1-2; no clear D gene. Germline V gene data show CDR1 as LNHDA and CDR2 as SQIVND (reference sequence). The CDR3 consists of 14 residues. V was trimmed by 5 bases and J by 4 bases, leaving 14 bases between them. In nucleotides, the CDR3 is TGTGCCAGTAGTTTCCCCGGACTGGGCTATGGCTACACCTTC. Translated, it gives CASSFPGLGYGYTF.